The clone carrying this TCR beta chain has just a few counts. What it binds is unknown. The data were taken from a study of beta chain features in type 1 diabetes. As every portion of the isolated RNA was reverse transcribed, the sequencing read expressed TCRB transcripts. Using immunoSEQ multiplex PCR, the repertoire was profiled, and TCRdb retains in-frame clones only, with some absent. The data show 600,000 or so clones, with under 15% seen just once and 0.095% to 0.15% held by the top ten. Study-wide points: The analysis here could not establish whether HLA type shapes TCRB rearrangement. A moderate, significant TCRB CDR3 shortening appeared in type 1 diabetes across four CD4+ subsets.

Germline CDR1 reads SGHTA; CDR2 reads FQGTGA. Between the trimmed V and J ends, which lost 3 bases and 0 bases, there was a span of 6 bases. This CDR3 spans 15 amino acids. J is TRBJ2-6 and V is TRBV7-3, with unresolved D. Source material: naive CD4+ T cells from blood. The clonotype was recovered from a man aged 25-45 years with type 1 diabetes. The CDR3 region is CASSFESSGANVLTF. In DNA, the CDR3 is TGTGCCAGCAGCTTCGAGAGCTCTGGGGCCAACGTCCTGACTTTC.